These 27 T cell receptor beta chains originate from one sample sequenced in a study of PD-1 and CTLA-4 blockade in melanoma. Sequenced by immunoSEQ multiplex PCR; TCRdb stores in-frame clones only, minus some. The sample has some 11,000 clones, 82% seen once. The sequencing here drew on CD8+ T cells from peripheral blood, taken from a patient given anti-PD-1 treatment. These receptors all come from a human donor with melanoma.

This chain uses TRBV24-1 with TRBJ1-1; D ambiguous. CDR1 is KGHDR and CDR2 is SFDVKD in the germline V gene. V lost 2 bases, J lost 0 bases, and 12 bases lay in between. The CDR3 runs to 16 residues. CDR3 sequence: CATSDWPFYMNTEAFF. The CDR3 DNA is TGTGCCACCAGTGATTGGCCCTTTTACATGAACACTGAAGCTTTCTTT.

The rearrangement uses TRBV11-1 and TRBJ2-1; the match to TRBD2 covers 12 bases. Trimming removed 3 bases from V and 4 bases from J; junction bases left unmatched: 1. This CDR3 region has 15 residues. Germline V gene data show CDR1 as SGHAT and CDR2 as FQDESV (reference sequence). CDR3 sequence: CASSFLAGGYNEQFF. In DNA form, the CDR3 reads TGTGCCAGCAGCTTCCTAGCGGGAGGGTACAATGAGCAGTTCTTC.

The CDR3 bases are TGTGCCAGCAGTTTATTTGGTGGCTACACTGAAGCTTTCTTT. This encodes CASSLFGGYTEAFF. The rearrangement links TRBV27 to TRBJ1-1; D gene ambiguous. This CDR3 has 14 residues. Germline V gives CDR1 MNHEY, CDR2 SMNVEV (reference sequence). V gave up 1 base and J gave up 3 bases, with 9 bases separating them.

CDR3 in amino acids: CAGGRTGELFF. DNA of the CDR3: TGTGCCGGCGGGAGGACCGGGGAGCTGTTTTTT. V and J are TRBV19 and TRBJ2-2; 8 nucleotides agree with TRBD2. Germline V lookup: CDR1 LNHDA, CDR2 SQIVND (reference sequence). V was pared by 11 bases and J by 5 bases, with 1 base of the junction left unmatched. The CDR3 has 11 amino acids.

The genes are TRBV20-1 and TRBJ1-2; the D is unclear. Trimming stripped 4 bases from V and 5 bases from J, with 11 bases between. The CDR3 loop spans 12 amino acids. The V gene's germline CDR1 is DFQATT and CDR2 SNEGSKA (reference sequence). CDR3 protein: CSANEGGYGYTF. The CDR3 DNA reads as TGCAGTGCTAATGAGGGAGGGTATGGCTACACCTTC.

V and J are TRBV4-3 and TRBJ1-4, with D perhaps matching TRBD1 (5 bases). Trimming removed 0 bases at V and 8 bases at J, with 10 bases between. This CDR3 has 14 amino acids. Per germline, CDR1 LGHNA and CDR2 YSLEER. The CDR3 loop is CASSQDRGWEKLFF. CDR3 bases: TGCGCCAGCAGCCAAGATAGGGGTTGGGAAAAACTGTTTTTT.

The chain joins TRBV30 to TRBJ1-2; D is undetermined. Germline CDR1 reads GTSNPN; CDR2 reads SVGIG (reference sequence). Trimming removed 4 bases at V and 7 bases at J, with 10 bases between. There are 11 residues in the CDR3. DNA of the CDR3: TGTGCCTGGATAGGGTTTGGTGGCTACACCTTC. Encoded protein: CAWIGFGGYTF.

CDR3 amino acids: CASSLTASSYEQYF. CDR3 in DNA: TGTGCCAGCAGTTTAACAGCTTCGTCCTACGAGCAGTACTTC. The chain uses TRBV27 and TRBJ2-7; D uncertain. The CDR3 covers 14 residues. Germline assignment: CDR1 MNHEY and CDR2 SMNVEV (reference sequence). With 2 bases removed from V and 1 base from J, the gap between germline ends came to 9 bases.

This clone was picked up a small number of times. The genes are TRBV9 and TRBJ1-1; 8 bases line up with TRBD1. J gave up 5 bases and V 3 bases, and 6 bases lay outside the gene matches. The germline CDR1 and CDR2 sequences are SGDLS and YYNGEE. CDR3 length: 14 residues. In DNA, the CDR3 is TGTGCCAGCAGCGGTCCAACAGGGGGAACTGAAGCTTTCTTT. It codes for CASSGPTGGTEAFF.

The chain uses TRBV30 and TRBJ1-2; D is unresolved. The CDR3 contains 12 residues. The germline V and J ends were trimmed by 4 bases and 4 bases, with 10 bases remaining between them. Germline CDR1 GTSNPN, CDR2 SVGIG (reference sequence). CDR3 protein: CAWNDNSYGYTF. CDR3 in DNA: TGTGCCTGGAATGATAATAGCTATGGCTACACCTTC.

This clone is deemed medium-sized (0.01 to 0.1%). The genes are TRBV7-9 and TRBJ2-3; D not resolved. The CDR3 has 15 amino acids. Germline CDR1 is SEHNR and CDR2 is FQNEAQ (reference sequence). V lost 4 bases and J lost 0, with 11 bases in between. CDR3: CASSSTRTSTDTQYF. In DNA, the CDR3 is TGTGCCAGCAGCTCGACTCGTACTAGCACAGATACGCAGTATTTT.

The chain is built from TRBV5-8 and TRBJ1-1; tentatively, D is TRBD1 (5 bases). There are 14 residues in the CDR3. Germline V gene lookup returns CDR1 SGHTS and CDR2 YDEGEE. The V and J ends lost 1 base and 5 bases respectively, with 12 bases between them. CDR3 sequence: CASSLFQGWTEAFF. CDR3 sequence (DNA): TGTGCCAGCAGCTTGTTTCAGGGCTGGACTGAAGCTTTCTTT.

The rearrangement links TRBV18 to TRBJ2-7; D uncertain. The CDR3 totals 12 residues. Germline V CDR1 and CDR2: KGHSH, LQKENI. V was clipped by 6 bases and J by 6 bases, with 12 bases between them. CDR3 sequence reads: CASSPMGGEQYF. CDR3 sequence (DNA): TGTGCCAGCTCGCCAATGGGTGGCGAGCAGTACTTC. Drawing the rest from reference TRBV18 and TRBJ2-7, the complete variable domain is NAGVMQNPRHLVRRRGQEARLRCSPMKGHSHVYWYRQLPEEGLKFMVYLQKENIIDESGMPKERFSAEFPKEGPSILRIQQVVRGDSAAYFCASSPMGGEQYFGPGTRLTVT.

This clone was detected only once. V and J are TRBV5-5 and TRBJ2-7, with 9 bases fitting TRBD1. V shed 3 bases and J 4 bases; nucleotides not matched to a gene: 5. Per the germline V gene, CDR1 is SGHKS and CDR2 is YYEKEE (reference sequence). CDR3 length: 14 residues. CDR3 in amino acids: CASSYTGTGYEQYF. In DNA form, the CDR3 reads TGTGCCAGCAGCTACACCGGGACAGGGTACGAGCAGTACTTC.

V is TRBV24-1 and J is TRBJ2-2; 7 bases line up with TRBD2. J lost 4 bases, V lost 6 bases, and 4 bases had no gene match. Germline V gene data show CDR1 as KGHDR and CDR2 as SFDVKD. This CDR3 spans 14 amino acids. CDR3 nucleotide sequence: TGTGCCACCAGTCTAGCGGACTTCACCGGGGAGCTGTTTTTT. Its translation is CATSLADFTGELFF.

The chain has TRBV7-9 and TRBJ1-2; D is undetermined. The length of the CDR3 is 13 residues. CDR1 SEHNR and CDR2 FQNEAQ come from the germline V gene (reference sequence). V lost 1 base and J 6 bases, leaving 9 bases between the germline ends. The CDR3 loop reads CASSLGRLHGYTF. CDR3 bases: TGTGCCAGCAGCTTAGGTCGGCTTCATGGCTACACCTTC.

The chain is built from TRBV5-8 and TRBJ1-4; 8 nucleotides agree with TRBD1. Germline loops: CDR1 SGHTS, CDR2 YDEGEE. The CDR3 is made up of 15 amino acids. V trimming: 2 bases; J trimming: 7 bases; junction bases outside the gene matches: 7. CDR3 coding DNA: TGTGCCAGCAGCTTCGGGACAGGCCCGGGTGAAAAACTGTTTTTT. Residues: CASSFGTGPGEKLFF.

This rearrangement joins TRBV27 to TRBJ2-3; 7 bases line up with TRBD2. With 4 bases clipped from V and 0 bases from J, the junction kept 1 base outside the gene matches. Germline CDR1 and CDR2: MNHEY and SMNVEV (reference sequence). The CDR3 totals 14 residues. The CDR3 region has the DNA TGTGCCAGCAGTTGGGGGGGGAGCACAGATACGCAGTATTTT. Encoded protein: CASSWGGSTDTQYF.

By share, this clone counts as medium-sized (0.01 to 0.1%). The V gene is TRBV11-2, the J gene TRBJ2-1; no reliable D call. This CDR3 is 13 amino acids long. CDR1 and CDR2 from the germline V gene are SGHAT and FQNNGV. Trimming shortened V by 0 bases and J by 6 bases, and 6 bases separated the two germline ends. CDR3 loop: CASSLEVFNEQFF. CDR3 nucleotide sequence: TGTGCCAGCAGCTTAGAGGTTTTCAATGAGCAGTTCTTC.

This chain connects TRBV6-4 to TRBJ2-1; maybe TRBD1 (6 bases). The CDR3 covers 14 residues. V was cut by 4 bases and J by 1 base, with 8 bases left in between. Germline V gives CDR1 MRHNA, CDR2 SNTAGT. The chain's CDR3 is CASSVQGSYNEQFF. In DNA, the CDR3 is TGTGCCAGCAGTGTACAGGGTTCCTACAATGAGCAGTTCTTC.

This chain links TRBV3-1 (or the pseudogene TRBV3-2) with TRBJ2-1; D remains unclear. The CDR3 spans 11 residues. CDR1 is LGHDT, CDR2 YNNKEL, per germline (reference sequence). V shed 4 bases and J shed 4 bases, with 2 bases lying between them. The CDR3 region has the DNA TGTGCCAGCAGCCTTTACAATGAGCAGTTCTTC. It is translated as CASSLYNEQFF.

The chain employs TRBV11-2 and TRBJ2-7, with 8 bases aligning to TRBD1. The CDR3 runs to 15 residues. Looked up from germline, CDR1 is SGHAT and CDR2 is FQNNGV. The ends lost 4 bases at V and 1 base at J; junction bases unmatched: 6. The CDR3 is CASSYQGAGSYEQYF. The CDR3 DNA reads as TGTGCCAGCAGCTATCAGGGGGCAGGGTCCTACGAGCAGTACTTC.

The chain couples TRBV25-1 to TRBJ1-5; D is uncertain. This CDR3 is 13 amino acids long. The germline gives CDR1 MGHDK, CDR2 SYGVNS. Trimming took off 4 bases at V and 3 bases at J, with 7 bases between the two ends. CDR3 nucleotides: TGTGCCAGCAGTGCTGGAATCAATCAGCCCCAGCATTTT. As protein: CASSAGINQPQHF.

This clone occurred a few times. V usage is TRBV20-1 and J usage is TRBJ2-7; 9 nucleotides agree with TRBD1. Germline CDR1 and CDR2: DFQATT and SNEGSKA (reference sequence). The trim removed 3 bases at V and 3 bases at J, leaving 3 bases unmatched. The CDR3 consists of 13 residues. CDR3 nucleotides: TGCAGTGCTAGTGGGGACAGGGTCTACGAGCAGTACTTC. Translation gives CSASGDRVYEQYF.

Concerning this clone: Germline is not matched at one junction end, which may reflect a read error. V is TRBV6-2 or TRBV6-3 and J is TRBJ2-1, with D perhaps TRBD1 or TRBD2 (6 bases each). Per germline, CDR1 MNHEY and CDR2 SVGEGT. The CDR3 totals 16 residues. The CDR3 sequence is CTSSVQGLSSYNEQFF. The CDR3 region has the DNA TGTACCAGCAGTGTACAGGGACTTAGCTCCTACAATGAGCAGTTCTTC.

This clone showed up just a few times. This chain uses TRBV4-1 with TRBJ2-7; the D call may be TRBD1 or TRBD2 (5 bases each). CDR1 is MGHRA, CDR2 YSYEKL, per germline. The CDR3 extends over 14 amino acids. Trimming took 3 bases from V and 2 from J, leaving 11 bases between them. The CDR3: CASSQGWGTYEQYF. CDR3 nucleotide sequence: TGCGCCAGCAGCCAGGGGTGGGGGACCTACGAGCAGTACTTC.

The chain combines TRBV7-6 with TRBJ1-6; TRBD1 agrees at 10 bases. This CDR3 has 16 residues. Trimming removed 1 base from V and 4 bases from J; junction bases left unmatched: 1. In germline, CDR1 is SGHVS, CDR2 FNYEAQ. CDR3 nucleotide sequence: TGTGCCAGCAGCTTAGAGGACAGGGGGTATAATTCACCCCTCCACTTT. Its translation: CASSLEDRGYNSPLHF. The whole variable domain, filled in from reference TRBV7-6 and TRBJ1-6, reads GAGVSQSPRYKVTKRGQDVALRCDPISGHVSLYWYRQALGQGPEFLTYFNYEAQQDKSGLPNDRFSAERPEGSISTLTIQRTEQRDSAMYRCASSLEDRGYNSPLHFGNGTRLTVT.